The rows below give T cell receptor beta chains drawn from one sample of a study of identical twins. From the 5' RACE reads, TCRdb called clonotypes with MiXCR, one entry per CDR3 protein. Here the sample spans about 700,000 distinct CDR3 sequences, approximately 6% being singletons. Sequenced sample: naive T cells sorted from blood. All receptors come from a young man in good health. Both conserved end residues are part of each CDR3. Fields, in order: J gene, D gene, V gene, clone size, CDR3 DNA, CDR3 protein. The D gene is left open where the match is weak. The size entry is marked missing in some rows and otherwise reads once, few, many or a size class.

TRBJ2-5,TRBD2,TRBV2,NA,TGTGCCAGCAGCGAGACTAGCGGGACAGGGGAGACCCAGTACTTC,CASSETSGTGETQYF
TRBJ1-5,TRBD1,TRBV25-1,few,TGTGCCAGCAGGGGAACAGGGGGGTATCAGCCCCAGCATTTT,CASRGTGGYQPQHF
TRBJ2-5,NA,TRBV30,NA,TGTGCCTGGAGTACGGCGGAAAACCTCCAAGAGACCCAGTACTTC,CAWSTAENLQETQYF
TRBJ2-5,NA,TRBV27,few,TGTGCCAGCAGTGCGGACCATCCGAGGACCCAGTACTTC,CASSADHPRTQYF
TRBJ2-7,NA,TRBV6-1,many,TGTGCCAGCAGAAGAGGATTACTAGCCCACGAGCAGTACTTC,CASRRGLLAHEQYF
TRBJ2-1,NA,TRBV4-2,many,TGTGCCAGCAGCCAAGAGCTGGCGATTGAGCAGTTCTTC,CASSQELAIEQFF
TRBJ2-3,NA,TRBV27,few,TGTGCCAGCAGCGGGACGCCTTGGGGAGATACGCAGTATTTT,CASSGTPWGDTQYF
TRBJ1-2,TRBD1,TRBV9,many,TGTGCCAGCAGGGATGACAGGGGATACTATGGCTACACCTTC,CASRDDRGYYGYTF
TRBJ1-1,NA,TRBV9,many,TGTGCCAGCAGCCCGCAGACGAAGGGGACAGAAGCTTTCTTT,CASSPQTKGTEAFF
TRBJ2-5,TRBD2,TRBV29-1,many,TGCAGCTCCCGACTAGCGGGAGCTCTCTACCAAGAGACCCAGTACTTC,CSSRLAGALYQETQYF
TRBJ1-1,NA,TRBV6-5,few,TGTGCCAGCAGTTACGATGGACGGGACACTGAAGCTTTCTTT,CASSYDGRDTEAFF
TRBJ2-1,TRBD2,TRBV29-1,many,TGCAGCGTTGGAGGCGGGAGGAATAATGAGCAGTTCTTC,CSVGGGRNNEQFF
TRBJ2-1,NA,TRBV4-2,many,TGTGCCAGCAGCGCGCCGGGCTACTACAATGAGCAGTTCTTC,CASSAPGYYNEQFF
TRBJ1-1,NA,TRBV9,many,TGTGCCAGCAGAGCATACACTGAAGCTTTCTTT,CASRAYTEAFF
TRBJ2-4,TRBD1,TRBV9,few,TGTGCCAGCAGCACAGGGACAGGAAGCATTCAGTACTTC,CASSTGTGSIQYF
TRBJ1-4,NA,TRBV7-9,NA,TGTGCCAGCAGCCATGCTCTAAGAGGACGGGAAAAACTGTTTTTT,CASSHALRGREKLFF
TRBJ2-3,TRBD2,TRBV29-1,many,TGCAGCGTTGAAGTTGGCCGCGGGGGAGATACGCAGTATTTT,CSVEVGRGGDTQYF
TRBJ2-1,NA,TRBV28,many,TGTGCCAGCAATCGGTACAATGAGCAGTTCTTC,CASNRYNEQFF
TRBJ2-1,TRBD1,TRBV7-2,NA,TGTGCCAGCAGCCTATGGGACAGTTTCGGCGGCAATGAGCAGTTCTTC,CASSLWDSFGGNEQFF
TRBJ2-1,TRBD2,TRBV20-1,many,TGCAGTGCTAGAACTAGCGGGAGATTATACAATGAGCAGTTCTTC,CSARTSGRLYNEQFF
TRBJ1-2,NA,TRBV7-9,NA,TGTGCCAGCAGCCACGGCGGAAGTGCTAATGGCTACACCTTC,CASSHGGSANGYTF
TRBJ1-1,NA,TRBV6-1,many,TGTGCCAGCACACGACGGGGGGCCACTGAAGCTTTCTTT,CASTRRGATEAFF
TRBJ2-7,NA,TRBV6-2/TRBV6-3,many,TGTGCCAGCAAAGGTGGTACTCCCTACGAGCAGTACTTC,CASKGGTPYEQYF
TRBJ1-1,TRBD1,TRBV10-3,NA,TGTGCCATCAGTGACGCCCAGGGGGGCCTCCACGCTTTCTTT,CAISDAQGGLHAFF
TRBJ2-5,NA,TRBV27,NA,TGTGCCAGCAGTCCGCGCCGCCTCATGACCCAGTACTTC,CASSPRRLMTQYF